Listed below are T cell receptor beta chains from one sample, sequenced in a study of shared clonotypes between healthy human individuals. The protocol was immunoSEQ multiplex PCR, while the TCRdb copy is restricted to in-frame clones and leaves out a portion. The top ten clones hold 0.25% to 0.35% of a sample with around 580,000 clones, roughly 98% of them seen once. What was sequenced was naive CD8+ T cells sorted from blood. The receptors stem from a man aged 30 to 39 in good health. The CDR3 runs from the conserved cysteine through the conserved F or W. The order of the fields is D gene, J gene, clone size, V gene, CDR3 protein, CDR3 DNA. A D gene is named only where the DNA matches it firmly. Size is omitted from some rows. Given values are once, few, many or a class for expanded clones.

>.|TRBJ2-7|few|TRBV29-1
CSVLVRDSNYEQYF
TGCAGCGTTCTCGTGAGAGACTCAAATTACGAGCAGTACTTC
>TRBD2|TRBJ2-1|.|TRBV6-5
CASSPTSVFNNEQFF
TGTGCCAGCAGCCCGACTAGCGTTTTTAACAATGAGCAGTTCTTC
>.|TRBJ2-7|.|TRBV6-5
CASSYPGNEQYF
TGTGCCAGCAGTTACCCCGGGAACGAGCAGTACTTC
>TRBD1|TRBJ1-5|.|TRBV2
CASRGQSNQPQHF
TGTGCCAGCAGGGGACAGTCCAATCAGCCCCAGCATTTT
>TRBD1|TRBJ1-2|.|TRBV7-9
CASSRDSANRGYTF
TGTGCCAGCAGCCGGGACAGTGCTAACCGTGGCTACACCTTC
>.|TRBJ2-7|.|TRBV27
CASSSDNSGSYEQYF
TGTGCCAGCAGTTCCGACAATAGCGGCTCCTACGAGCAGTACTTC
>.|TRBJ2-1|.|TRBV9
CASSVDFNEQFF
TGTGCCAGCAGCGTAGATTTTAATGAGCAGTTCTTC
>TRBD2|TRBJ2-1|.|TRBV27
CASSASGTSGRYNEQFF
TGTGCCAGCAGTGCCTCCGGGACTAGCGGGAGGTACAATGAGCAGTTCTTC
>.|TRBJ2-1|.|TRBV7-2
CASSPGPYNEQFF
TGTGCCAGCAGCCCCGGGCCCTACAATGAGCAGTTCTTC
>.|TRBJ1-3|.|TRBV9
CASTNGQLSIGNTIYF
TGTGCCAGCACGAATGGACAGTTGTCTATTGGAAACACCATATATTTT
>.|TRBJ1-1|.|TRBV7-8
CASSLDLATEAFF
TGTGCCAGCAGCTTAGACCTGGCCACTGAAGCTTTCTTT
>.|TRBJ1-2|.|TRBV7-9
CASSFPRTEPYGYTF
TGTGCCAGCAGCTTCCCTCGGACAGAGCCCTATGGCTACACCTTC
>.|TRBJ2-1|.|TRBV9
CASSVELNYNEQFF
TGTGCCAGCAGCGTAGAGCTCAACTACAATGAGCAGTTCTTC
>TRBD1|TRBJ2-1|.|TRBV27
CASNRGVNEQFF
TGTGCCAGTAACAGGGGCGTCAATGAGCAGTTCTTC
>TRBD2|TRBJ2-3|.|TRBV19
CASSVPSPTSGRPNTQYF
TGTGCCAGTAGTGTCCCTTCCCCTACTAGCGGGAGACCTAATACGCAGTATTTT
>.|TRBJ2-1|.|TRBV7-9
CALGMDIPYNEQFF
TGTGCCCTTGGTATGGACATACCCTACAATGAGCAGTTCTTC
>.|TRBJ2-5|.|TRBV7-9
CASSSPGLGGETQYF
TGTGCCAGCAGCTCCCCAGGGCTCGGGGGAGAGACCCAGTACTTC
>TRBD2|TRBJ2-7|once|TRBV4-1
CASSHPASGSNEQYF
TGCGCCAGCAGCCACCCGGCTAGCGGGAGTAACGAGCAGTACTTC
>.|TRBJ2-7|.|TRBV27
CASHQSGPAYEQYF
TGTGCCAGCCACCAAAGCGGGCCCGCCTACGAGCAGTACTTC
>TRBD1|TRBJ2-7|.|TRBV7-8
CASRTRGQAYEQYF
TGTGCCAGCAGAACCAGGGGGCAAGCCTACGAGCAGTACTTC
>TRBD2|TRBJ2-2|once|TRBV5-1
CASSHPSGRLANTGELFF
TGCGCCAGCAGCCATCCTAGCGGGAGACTCGCGAACACCGGGGAGCTGTTTTTT
>TRBD2|TRBJ2-7|.|TRBV28
CASSSRGLVSEQYF
TGTGCCAGCAGTTCCAGAGGACTAGTAAGCGAGCAGTACTTC
>TRBD2|TRBJ2-5|once|TRBV4-3
CASSQDAGGGKTQYF
TGCGCCAGCAGCCAAGATGCGGGGGGGGGAAAGACCCAGTACTTC
>.|TRBJ2-3|.|TRBV15
CATSRDHPGVSTDTQYF
TGTGCCACCAGCAGAGATCATCCGGGCGTGAGCACAGATACGCAGTATTTT
>.|TRBJ1-5|.|TRBV4-1
CASSQEFGQRNQPQHF
TGCGCCAGCAGCCAAGAGTTCGGACAGCGAAATCAGCCCCAGCATTTT
>.|TRBJ2-7|once|TRBV4-3
CASSPSGAENSYEQYF
TGCGCCAGCAGCCCATCCGGAGCGGAAAACTCCTACGAGCAGTACTTC
>.|TRBJ2-1|.|TRBV10-3
CAISPGEEGLNNEQFF
TGTGCCATCAGTCCCGGGGAGGAGGGTCTAAACAATGAGCAGTTCTTC